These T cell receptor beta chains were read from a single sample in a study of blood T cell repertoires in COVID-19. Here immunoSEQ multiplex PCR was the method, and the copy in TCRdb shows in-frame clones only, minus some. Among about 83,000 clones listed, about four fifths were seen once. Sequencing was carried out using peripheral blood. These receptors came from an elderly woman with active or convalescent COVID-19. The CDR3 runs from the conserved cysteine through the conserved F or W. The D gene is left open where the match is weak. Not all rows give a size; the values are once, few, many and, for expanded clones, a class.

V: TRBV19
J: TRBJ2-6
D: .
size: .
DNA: TGTGCCAGTAGTATAGTGGGCAGCTTGGATCCTGGGGCCAACGTCCTGACTTTC
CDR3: CASSIVGSLDPGANVLTF

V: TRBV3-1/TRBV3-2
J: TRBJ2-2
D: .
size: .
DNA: TGTGCCAGCAGCCTCGGGACACAATTCGGGGAGCTGTTTTTT
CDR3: CASSLGTQFGELFF

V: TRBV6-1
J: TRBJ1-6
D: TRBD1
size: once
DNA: TGTGCCAGCAGTGTCGTTGGGGACAGGGTGTCCTATAATTCACCCCTCCACTTT
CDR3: CASSVVGDRVSYNSPLHF

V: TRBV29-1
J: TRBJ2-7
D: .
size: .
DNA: TGCAGCGTTGTCCTTCCACCCGGACTGGATCTTCTGGAGCAGTACTTC
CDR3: CSVVLPPGLDLLEQYF

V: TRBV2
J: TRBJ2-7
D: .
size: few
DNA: TGTGCCAGCCGTGGGAACAGGAACAACTACGAGCAGTACTTC
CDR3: CASRGNRNNYEQYF

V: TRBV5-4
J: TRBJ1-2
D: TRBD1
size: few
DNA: TGTGCCAGCAGCGTACAGGGGGCTTCGCCCGATCTTGGCTACACCTTC
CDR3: CASSVQGASPDLGYTF

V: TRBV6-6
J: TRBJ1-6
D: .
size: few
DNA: TGTGCCAGCAGTTTCGCCAGGGGTCTCCTCCACTTT
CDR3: CASSFARGLLHF

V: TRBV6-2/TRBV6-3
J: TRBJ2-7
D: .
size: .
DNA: TGTGCCAGCAGTCTAACACAGGGATGGAACGAGCAGTACTTC
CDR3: CASSLTQGWNEQYF

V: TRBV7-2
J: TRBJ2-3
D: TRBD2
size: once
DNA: TGTGCCAGCAGCTTGCGACTAGCGACCCTAGGGGCAGATACGCAGTATTTT
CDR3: CASSLRLATLGADTQYF

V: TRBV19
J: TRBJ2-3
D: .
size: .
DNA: TGTGCCAGTAGTACCCCTAGCACAGATACGCAGTATTTT
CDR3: CASSTPSTDTQYF

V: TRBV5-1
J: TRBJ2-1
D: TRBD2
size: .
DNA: TGCGCCAGCTCGACGGGACTAGCCACCTACAATGAGCAGTTCTTC
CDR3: CASSTGLATYNEQFF

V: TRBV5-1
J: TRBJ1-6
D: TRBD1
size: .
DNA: TGCGCCAGCAGAATTTCCCCTCGACAGGGTCATAATTCACCCCTCCACTTT
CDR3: CASRISPRQGHNSPLHF

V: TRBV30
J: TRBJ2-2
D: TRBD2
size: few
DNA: TGTGCCTGGATGATGCGGGGGGGCTTCACCGGGGAGCTGTTTTTT
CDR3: CAWMMRGGFTGELFF

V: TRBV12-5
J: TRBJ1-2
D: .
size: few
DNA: TGTGCTAGTGCCCCACTCGGACAGAACTATGGCTACACCTTC
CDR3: CASAPLGQNYGYTF